This paragraph covers one TCR beta chain sequence. Its antigen remains unidentified. These data are taken from a study of Ad26.COV2.S vaccination and SARS-CoV-2 variants. Study-level background: Intramuscularly, Ad26.COV2.S was given either once or twice, 56 days apart.

Regarding treatment: about 20 received Ad26.COV2.S at low or high dose, single or two shots; several received placebo; per-sample allocation not given. Each sample was drawn 63 days after the first injection (of vaccine or placebo). Whole-study results and caveats: Spike-specific TCR breadth ran higher among vaccine recipients than placebo recipients. Recipients of vaccine and of placebo showed similar breadth of their non-spike TCR repertoires. Considerable breadth of spike-specific CD8+ and CD4+ T cell responses has reportedly been documented following vaccination.

Sequencing was performed with immunoSEQ multiplex PCR; in TCRdb, only in-frame clones are kept and a portion is missing. The profile shows about 390,000 clones, roughly nine tenths of them singletons. This CDR3 has 13 amino acids. V was pared by 5 bases and J by 9 bases, with 14 bases between. The source of this sequence is a person aged 18-65 years who received the Ad26.COV2.S COVID-19 vaccine or a placebo. V usage is TRBV12-3 or TRBV12-4 and J usage is TRBJ1-5; D gene uncertain. The sample consisted of peripheral blood, taken in a trial of Ad26.COV2.S vaccine versus placebo. CDR3 region: CASSTLPAAPQHF. DNA for the CDR3: TGTGCCAGCAGTACCCTCCCGGCAGCGCCCCAGCATTTT.